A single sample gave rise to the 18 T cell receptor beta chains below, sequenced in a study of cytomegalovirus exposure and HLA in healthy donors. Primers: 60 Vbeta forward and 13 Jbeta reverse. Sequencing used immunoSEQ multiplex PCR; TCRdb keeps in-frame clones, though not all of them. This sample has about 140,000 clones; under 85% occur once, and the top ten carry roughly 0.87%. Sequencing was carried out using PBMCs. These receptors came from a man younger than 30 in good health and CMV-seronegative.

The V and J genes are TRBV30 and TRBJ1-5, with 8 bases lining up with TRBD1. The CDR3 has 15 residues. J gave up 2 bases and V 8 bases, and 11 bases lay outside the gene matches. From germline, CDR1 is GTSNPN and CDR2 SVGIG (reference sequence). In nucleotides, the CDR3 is TGTGCCCTACGTATACCGGGACAGGGCAATCAGCCCCAGCATTTT. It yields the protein CALRIPGQGNQPQHF.

The CDR3: CASSAPGQGNTEAFF. The CDR3 coding sequence is TGTGCCAGCAGCGCCCCGGGACAGGGAAACACTGAAGCTTTCTTT. The V call is TRBV9, the J call TRBJ1-1; 9 nucleotides match TRBD1. Germline CDR1 and CDR2: SGDLS and YYNGEE. V lost 3 bases, J lost 2 bases, and 5 bases stayed unmatched. This CDR3 contains 15 residues.

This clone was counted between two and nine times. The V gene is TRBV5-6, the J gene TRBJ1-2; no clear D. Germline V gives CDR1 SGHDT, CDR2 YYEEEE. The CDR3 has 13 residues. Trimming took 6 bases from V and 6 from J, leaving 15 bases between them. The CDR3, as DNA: TGTGCCAGCAACATGGGAGAGTTTCATGGCTACACCTTC. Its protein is CASNMGEFHGYTF. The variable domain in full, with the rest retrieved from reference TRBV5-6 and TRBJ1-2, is DAGVTQSPTHLIKTRGQQVTLRCSPKSGHDTVSWYQQALGQGPQFIFQYYEEEERQRGNFPDRFSGHQFPNYSSELNVNALLLGDSALYLCASNMGEFHGYTFGSGTRLTVV.

CDR3 in amino acids: CASSLSDRGRGDTQYF. CDR3 coding DNA: TGTGCCAGCAGTTTATCAGACAGGGGGCGGGGAGATACGCAGTATTTT. The J gene is TRBJ2-3, the V gene TRBV27; 10 nucleotides match TRBD1. V shed 0 bases and J 5 bases; nucleotides not matched to a gene: 5. The CDR3 consists of 16 residues. Germline V gene lookup returns CDR1 MNHEY and CDR2 SMNVEV (reference sequence).

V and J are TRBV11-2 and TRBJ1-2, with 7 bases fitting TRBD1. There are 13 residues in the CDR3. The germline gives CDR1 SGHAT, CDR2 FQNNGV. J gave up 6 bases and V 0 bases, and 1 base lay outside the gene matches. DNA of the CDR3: TGTGCCAGCAGCTTAGACAGGGGGAATGGCTACACCTTC. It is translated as CASSLDRGNGYTF.

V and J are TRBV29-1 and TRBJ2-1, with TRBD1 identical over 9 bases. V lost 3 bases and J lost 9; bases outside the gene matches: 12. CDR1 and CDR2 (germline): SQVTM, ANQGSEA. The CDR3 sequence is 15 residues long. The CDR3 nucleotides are TGCAGCGTTGAGAAGGTGACAGGGGGGATGGCTGAGCAGTTCTTC. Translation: CSVEKVTGGMAEQFF.

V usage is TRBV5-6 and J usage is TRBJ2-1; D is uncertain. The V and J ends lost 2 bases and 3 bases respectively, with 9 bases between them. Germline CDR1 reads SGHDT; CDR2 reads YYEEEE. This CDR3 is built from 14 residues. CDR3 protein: CASSFRHSYNEQFF. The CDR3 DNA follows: TGTGCCAGCAGCTTTCGGCACAGCTACAATGAGCAGTTCTTC.

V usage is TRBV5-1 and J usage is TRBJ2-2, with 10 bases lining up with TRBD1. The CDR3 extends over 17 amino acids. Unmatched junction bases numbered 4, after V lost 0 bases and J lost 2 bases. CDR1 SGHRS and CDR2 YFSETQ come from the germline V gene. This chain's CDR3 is CASSLGTGGSNTGELFF. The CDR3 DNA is TGCGCCAGCAGCTTGGGGACAGGGGGGTCAAACACCGGGGAGCTGTTTTTT.

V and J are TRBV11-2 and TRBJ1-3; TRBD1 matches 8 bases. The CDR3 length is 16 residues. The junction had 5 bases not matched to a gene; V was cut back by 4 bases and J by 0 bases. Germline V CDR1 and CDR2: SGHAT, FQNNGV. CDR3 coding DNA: TGTGCCAGCAGCTACCCGACAGGGGACTCTGGAAACACCATATATTTT. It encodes CASSYPTGDSGNTIYF.

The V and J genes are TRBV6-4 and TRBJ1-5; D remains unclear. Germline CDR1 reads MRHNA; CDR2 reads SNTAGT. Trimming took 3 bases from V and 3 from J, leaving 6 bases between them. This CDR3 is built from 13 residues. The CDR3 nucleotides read TGTGCCAGCAGTGAGTGGCCCAATCAGCCCCAGCATTTT. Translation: CASSEWPNQPQHF.

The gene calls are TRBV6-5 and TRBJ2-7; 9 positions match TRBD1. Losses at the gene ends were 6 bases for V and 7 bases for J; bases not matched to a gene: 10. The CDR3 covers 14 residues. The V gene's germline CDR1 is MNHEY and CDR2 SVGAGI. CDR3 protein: CASSPRTGAQEQYF. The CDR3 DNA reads TGTGCCAGCAGCCCAAGGACAGGGGCCCAGGAGCAGTACTTC.

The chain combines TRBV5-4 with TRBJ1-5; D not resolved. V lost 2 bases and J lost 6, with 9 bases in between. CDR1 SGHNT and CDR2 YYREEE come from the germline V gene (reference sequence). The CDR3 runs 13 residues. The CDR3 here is CASSFVPGQPQHF. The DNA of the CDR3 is TGTGCCAGCAGCTTTGTTCCGGGTCAGCCCCAGCATTTT.

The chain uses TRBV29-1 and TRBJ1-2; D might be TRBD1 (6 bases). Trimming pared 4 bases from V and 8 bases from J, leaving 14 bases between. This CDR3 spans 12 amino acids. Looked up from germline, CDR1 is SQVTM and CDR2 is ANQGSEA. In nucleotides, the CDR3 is TGCAGCGTTGCCTTACAGGGCAGAGGCTACACCTTC. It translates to CSVALQGRGYTF. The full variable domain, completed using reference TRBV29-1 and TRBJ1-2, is SAVISQKPSRDICQRGTSLTIQCQVDSQVTMMFWYRQQPGQSLTLIATANQGSEATYESGFVIDKFPISRPNLTFSTLTVSNMSPEDSSIYLCSVALQGRGYTFGSGTRLTVV.

Here the CDR3 reads CASSLAGGEFTEAFF. CDR3 nucleotide sequence: TGCGCCAGCAGCTTGGCGGGAGGGGAATTCACTGAAGCTTTCTTT. The rearrangement uses TRBV5-1 and TRBJ1-1; weak D call: TRBD1 (5 bases). CDR1 is SGHRS, CDR2 YFSETQ, per germline. The CDR3 is 15 amino acids. Between the trimmed V and J ends, which lost 0 bases and 4 bases, there was a span of 13 bases. Complete variable domain (other parts from reference TRBV5-1 and TRBJ1-1): KAGVTQTPRYLIKTRGQQVTLSCSPISGHRSVSWYQQTPGQGLQFLFEYFSETQRNKGNFPGRFSGRQFSNSRSEMNVSTLELGDSALYLCASSLAGGEFTEAFFGQGTRLTVV.

The CDR3 DNA is TGTGCCATCAGTGAGACCTCCGGACAGTCCCAAGGGCCCCAGCATTTT. It is translated as CAISETSGQSQGPQHF. The J gene is TRBJ1-5, the V gene TRBV10-3; tentatively, D is TRBD1 (6 bases). The V end was cut by 2 bases, the J end by 9 bases, with 20 bases between. The CDR3 spans 16 residues. Per germline, CDR1 ENHRY and CDR2 SYGVKD.

CDR3: CASSSGTLNTEAFF. In nucleotides, the CDR3 is TGTGCCAGCAGCTCCGGGACATTGAACACTGAAGCTTTCTTT. V usage is TRBV13 and J usage is TRBJ1-1; tentatively, D is TRBD1 (6 bases). Germline CDR1 PRHDT, CDR2 FYEKMQ (reference sequence). CDR3 size: 14 residues. V was clipped by 4 bases and J by 0 bases, with 9 bases between them. Combining the CDR3 with reference TRBV13 and TRBJ1-1 gives the whole variable domain AAGVIQSPRHLIKEKRETATLKCYPIPRHDTVYWYQQGPGQDPQFLISFYEKMQSDKGSIPDRFSAQQFSDYHSELNMSSLELGDSALYFCASSSGTLNTEAFFGQGTRLTVV.

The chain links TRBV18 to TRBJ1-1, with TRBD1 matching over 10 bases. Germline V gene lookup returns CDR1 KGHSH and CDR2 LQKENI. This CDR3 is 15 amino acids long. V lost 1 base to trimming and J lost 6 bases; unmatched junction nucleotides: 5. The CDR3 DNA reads TGTGCCAGCTCACCACAGACAGGGGGCATAGCTGAAGCTTTCTTT. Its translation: CASSPQTGGIAEAFF. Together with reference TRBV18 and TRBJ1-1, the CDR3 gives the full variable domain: NAGVMQNPRHLVRRRGQEARLRCSPMKGHSHVYWYRQLPEEGLKFMVYLQKENIIDESGMPKERFSAEFPKEGPSILRIQQVVRGDSAAYFCASSPQTGGIAEAFFGQGTRLTVV.

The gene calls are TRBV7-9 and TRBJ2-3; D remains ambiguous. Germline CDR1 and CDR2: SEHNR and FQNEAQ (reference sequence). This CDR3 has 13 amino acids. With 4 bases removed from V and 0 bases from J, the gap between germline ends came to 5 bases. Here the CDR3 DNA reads TGTGCCAGCAGCTACGGTAGCACAGATACGCAGTATTTT. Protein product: CASSYGSTDTQYF. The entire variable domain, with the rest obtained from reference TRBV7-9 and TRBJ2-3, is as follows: DTGVSQNPRHKITKRGQNVTFRCDPISEHNRLYWYRQTLGQGPEFLTYFQNEAQLEKSRLLSDRFSAERPKGSFSTLEIQRTEQGDSAMYLCASSYGSTDTQYFGPGTRLTVL.